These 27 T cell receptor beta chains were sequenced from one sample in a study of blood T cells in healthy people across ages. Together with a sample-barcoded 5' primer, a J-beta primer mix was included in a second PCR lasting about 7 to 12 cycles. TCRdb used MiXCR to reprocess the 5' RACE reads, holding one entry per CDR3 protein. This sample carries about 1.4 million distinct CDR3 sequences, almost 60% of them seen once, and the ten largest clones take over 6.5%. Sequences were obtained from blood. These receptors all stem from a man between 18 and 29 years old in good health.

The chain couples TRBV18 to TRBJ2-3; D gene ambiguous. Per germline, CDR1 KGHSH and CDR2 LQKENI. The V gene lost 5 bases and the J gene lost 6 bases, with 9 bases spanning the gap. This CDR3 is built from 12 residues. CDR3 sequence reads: CASSTVRDTQYF. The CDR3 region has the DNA TGTGCCAGCTCAACGGTCCGGGATACGCAGTATTTT.

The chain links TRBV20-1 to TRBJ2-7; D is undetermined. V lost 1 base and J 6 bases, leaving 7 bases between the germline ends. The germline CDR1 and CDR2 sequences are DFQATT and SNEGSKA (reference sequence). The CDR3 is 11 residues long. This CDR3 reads CSARGLTEQYF. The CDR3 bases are TGCAGTGCTAGAGGCCTAACCGAGCAGTACTTC.

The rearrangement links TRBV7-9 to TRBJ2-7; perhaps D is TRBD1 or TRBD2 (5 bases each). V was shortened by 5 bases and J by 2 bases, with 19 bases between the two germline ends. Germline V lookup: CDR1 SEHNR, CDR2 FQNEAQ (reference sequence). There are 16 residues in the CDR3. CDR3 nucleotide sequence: TGTGCCAGCAGCCCCCGGGGCAGCCAGGCGGCCTACGAGCAGTACTTC. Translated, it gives CASSPRGSQAAYEQYF. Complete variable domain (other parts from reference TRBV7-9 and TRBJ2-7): DTGVSQNPRHKITKRGQNVTFRCDPISEHNRLYWYRQTLGQGPEFLTYFQNEAQLEKSRLLSDRFSAERPKGSFSTLEIQRTEQGDSAMYLCASSPRGSQAAYEQYFGPGTRLTVT.

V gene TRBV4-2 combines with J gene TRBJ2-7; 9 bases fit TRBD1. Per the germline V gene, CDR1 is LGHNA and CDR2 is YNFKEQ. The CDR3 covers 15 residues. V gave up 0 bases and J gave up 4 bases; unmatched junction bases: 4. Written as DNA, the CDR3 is TGTGCCAGCAGCCAAGAAGGGACAGGGATTTACGAGCAGTACTTC. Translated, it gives CASSQEGTGIYEQYF.

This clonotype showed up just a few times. The CDR3 bases are TGCAGCGCCTCGATTCAGCGGGGGGATCAAGAGACCCAGTACTTC. Its protein is CSASIQRGDQETQYF. V gene TRBV29-1 combines with J gene TRBJ2-5; 9 bases map to TRBD2. V lost 7 bases to trimming and J lost 2 bases; unmatched junction nucleotides: 11. The CDR3 covers 15 residues. Germline CDR1 reads SQVTM; CDR2 reads ANQGSEA.

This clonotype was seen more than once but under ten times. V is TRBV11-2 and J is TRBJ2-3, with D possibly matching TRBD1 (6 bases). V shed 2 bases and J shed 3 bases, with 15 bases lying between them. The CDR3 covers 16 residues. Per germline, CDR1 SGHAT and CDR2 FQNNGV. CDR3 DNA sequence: TGTGCCAGCAGCTTATACCCGCCAGGGGCGACAGATACGCAGTATTTT. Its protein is CASSLYPPGATDTQYF.

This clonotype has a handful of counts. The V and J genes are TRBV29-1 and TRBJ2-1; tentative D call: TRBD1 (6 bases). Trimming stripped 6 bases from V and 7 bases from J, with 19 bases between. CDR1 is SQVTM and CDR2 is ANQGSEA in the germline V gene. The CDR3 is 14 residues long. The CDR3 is CSVFWFWTENEQFF. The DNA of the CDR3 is TGCAGCGTCTTTTGGTTCTGGACAGAAAATGAGCAGTTCTTC.

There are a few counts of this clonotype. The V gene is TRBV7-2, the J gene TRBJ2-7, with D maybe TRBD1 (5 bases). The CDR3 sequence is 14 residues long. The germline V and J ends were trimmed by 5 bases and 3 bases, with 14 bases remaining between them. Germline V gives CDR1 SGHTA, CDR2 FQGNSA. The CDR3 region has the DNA TGTGCCAGCAGCCCCTCAGGGTTACACTACGAGCAGTACTTC. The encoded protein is CASSPSGLHYEQYF.

CDR3 sequence (DNA): TGTGCCAGCAGAGAGGGGACCTCCGTCACCAGGAACACCTTC. Translating gives CASREGTSVTRNTF. The chain employs TRBV2 and TRBJ1-2, with a tentative D call TRBD1 (5 bases). CDR1 and CDR2 from the germline V gene are SNHLY and FYNNEI. The CDR3 has 14 residues. V gave up 6 bases and J gave up 12 bases, with 23 bases separating them.

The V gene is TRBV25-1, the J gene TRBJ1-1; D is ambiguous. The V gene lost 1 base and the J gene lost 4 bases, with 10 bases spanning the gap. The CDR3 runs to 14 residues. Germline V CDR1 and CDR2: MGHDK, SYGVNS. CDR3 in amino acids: CASSELSGLTEAFF. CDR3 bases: TGTGCCAGCAGTGAATTGTCCGGGCTCACTGAAGCTTTCTTT.

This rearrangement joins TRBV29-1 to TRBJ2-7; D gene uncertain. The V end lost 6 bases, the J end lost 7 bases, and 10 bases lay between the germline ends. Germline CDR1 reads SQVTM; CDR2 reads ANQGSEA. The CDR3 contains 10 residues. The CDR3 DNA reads TGCAGCGTATTCGTGGGGGAGCAGTACTTC. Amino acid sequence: CSVFVGEQYF.

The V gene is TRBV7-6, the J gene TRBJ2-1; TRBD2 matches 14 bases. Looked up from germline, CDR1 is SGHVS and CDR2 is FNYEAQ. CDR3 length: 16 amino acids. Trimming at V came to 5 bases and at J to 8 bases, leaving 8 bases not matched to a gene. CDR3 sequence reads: CASSLRLAGGRDEQFF. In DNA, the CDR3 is TGTGCCAGCAGCCTGAGACTAGCGGGAGGGCGGGATGAGCAGTTCTTC.

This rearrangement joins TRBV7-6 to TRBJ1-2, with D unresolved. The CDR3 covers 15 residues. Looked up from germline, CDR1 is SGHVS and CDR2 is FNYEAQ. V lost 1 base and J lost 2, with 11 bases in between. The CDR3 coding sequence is TGTGCCAGCAGCTTAGAGCCAGGTACCAACTATGGCTACACCTTC. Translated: CASSLEPGTNYGYTF.

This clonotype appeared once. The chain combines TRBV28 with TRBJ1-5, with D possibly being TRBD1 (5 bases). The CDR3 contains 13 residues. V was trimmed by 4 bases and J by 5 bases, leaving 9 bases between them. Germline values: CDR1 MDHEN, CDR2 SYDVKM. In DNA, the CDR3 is TGTGCCAGCAGTTCAATGGGACATCAGCCCCAGCATTTT. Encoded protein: CASSSMGHQPQHF. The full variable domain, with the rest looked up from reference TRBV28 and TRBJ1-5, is DVKVTQSSRYLVKRTGEKVFLECVQDMDHENMFWYRQDPGLGLRLIYFSYDVKMKEKGDIPEGYSVSREKKERFSLILESASTNQTSMYLCASSSMGHQPQHFGDGTRLSIL.

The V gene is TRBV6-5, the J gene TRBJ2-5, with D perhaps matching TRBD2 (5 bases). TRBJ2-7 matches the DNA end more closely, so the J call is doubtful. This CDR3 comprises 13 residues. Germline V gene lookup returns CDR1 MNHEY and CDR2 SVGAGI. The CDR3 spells CASNRESGYEQYF. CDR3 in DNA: TGTGCCAGCAATAGGGAGTCTGGCTACGAGCAGTACTTC.

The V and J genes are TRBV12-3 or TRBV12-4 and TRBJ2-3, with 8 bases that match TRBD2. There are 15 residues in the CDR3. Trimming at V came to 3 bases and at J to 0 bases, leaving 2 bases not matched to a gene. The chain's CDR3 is CASSFRLASTDTQYF. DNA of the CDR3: TGTGCCAGCAGTTTCCGACTAGCGAGCACAGATACGCAGTATTTT.

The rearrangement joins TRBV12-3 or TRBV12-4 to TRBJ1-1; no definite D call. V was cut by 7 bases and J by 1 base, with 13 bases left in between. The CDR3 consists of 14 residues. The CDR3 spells CASNRRNQNTEAFF. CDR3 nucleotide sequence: TGTGCCAGCAACCGTCGAAACCAGAACACTGAAGCTTTCTTT.

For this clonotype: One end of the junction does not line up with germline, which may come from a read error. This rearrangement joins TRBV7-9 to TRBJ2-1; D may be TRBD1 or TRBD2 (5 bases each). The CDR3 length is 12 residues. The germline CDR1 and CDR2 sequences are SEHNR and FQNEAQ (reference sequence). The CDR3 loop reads CAGSLDGTGQFF. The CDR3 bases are TGTGCCGGCAGCTTAGACGGGACGGGGCAGTTCTTC. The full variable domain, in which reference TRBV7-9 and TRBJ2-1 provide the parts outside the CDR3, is DTGVSQNPRHKITKRGQNVTFRCDPISEHNRLYWYRQTLGQGPEFLTYFQNEAQLEKSRLLSDRFSAERPKGSFSTLEIQRTEQGDSAMYLCAGSLDGTGQFFGPGTRLTVL.

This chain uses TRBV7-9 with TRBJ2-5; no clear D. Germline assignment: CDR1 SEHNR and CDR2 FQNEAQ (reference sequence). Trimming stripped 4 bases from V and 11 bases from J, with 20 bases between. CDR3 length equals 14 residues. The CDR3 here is CASSSAALPSEQYF. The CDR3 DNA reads TGTGCCAGCAGCTCCGCGGCTCTTCCGAGTGAGCAGTACTTC.

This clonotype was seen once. This chain's CDR3 is CATSRATGGYQETQYF. The CDR3 region has the DNA TGTGCCACCAGCAGAGCAACAGGGGGCTACCAAGAGACCCAGTACTTC. V is TRBV15 and J is TRBJ2-5; 9 nucleotides match TRBD1. Germline lookup yields CDR1 LNHNV and CDR2 YYDKDF (reference sequence). After removal of 1 base from V and 0 bases from J, the junction contained 3 bases not matched to a gene. The CDR3 has 16 residues.

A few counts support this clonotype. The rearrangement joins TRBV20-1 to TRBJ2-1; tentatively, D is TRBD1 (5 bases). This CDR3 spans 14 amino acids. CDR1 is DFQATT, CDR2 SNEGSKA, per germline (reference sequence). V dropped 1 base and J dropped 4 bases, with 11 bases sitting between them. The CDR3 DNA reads TGCAGTGCTAGAGTTGCCGACAGTTACAATGAGCAGTTCTTC. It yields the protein CSARVADSYNEQFF.

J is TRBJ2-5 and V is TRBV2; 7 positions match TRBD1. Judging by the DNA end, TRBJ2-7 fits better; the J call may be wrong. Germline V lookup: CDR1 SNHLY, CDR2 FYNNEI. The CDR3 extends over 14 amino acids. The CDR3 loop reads CASSESGQYYEQYF. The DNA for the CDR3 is TGTGCCAGCAGTGAATCGGGACAGTACTACGAGCAGTACTTC.

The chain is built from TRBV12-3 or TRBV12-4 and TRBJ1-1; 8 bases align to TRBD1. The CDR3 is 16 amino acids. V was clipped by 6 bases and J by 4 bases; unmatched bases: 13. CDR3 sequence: CASRDATDREGTEAFF. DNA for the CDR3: TGTGCCAGCAGGGACGCAACGGACAGGGAGGGCACTGAAGCTTTCTTT.

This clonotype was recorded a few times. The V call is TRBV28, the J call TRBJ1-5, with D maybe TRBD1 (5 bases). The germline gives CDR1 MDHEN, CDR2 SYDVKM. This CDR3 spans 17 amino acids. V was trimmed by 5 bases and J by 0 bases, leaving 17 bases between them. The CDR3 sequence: CASSPRDRGYSNQPQHF. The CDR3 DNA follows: TGTGCCAGCAGTCCGAGAGACAGAGGGTATAGCAATCAGCCCCAGCATTTT.

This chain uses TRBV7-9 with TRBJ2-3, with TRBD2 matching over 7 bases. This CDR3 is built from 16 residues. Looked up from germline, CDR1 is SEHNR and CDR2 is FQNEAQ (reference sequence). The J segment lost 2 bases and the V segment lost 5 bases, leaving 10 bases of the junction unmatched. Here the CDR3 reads CASSLVVGGTTDTQYF. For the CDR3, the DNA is TGTGCCAGCAGCCTTGTAGTCGGGGGGACCACAGATACGCAGTATTTT.

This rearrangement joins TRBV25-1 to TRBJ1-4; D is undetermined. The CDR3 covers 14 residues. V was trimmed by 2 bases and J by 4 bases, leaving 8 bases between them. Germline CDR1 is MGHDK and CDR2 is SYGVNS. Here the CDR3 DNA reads TGTGCCAGCAGTGAAGTAAGAGATAATGAAAAACTGTTTTTT. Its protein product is CASSEVRDNEKLFF. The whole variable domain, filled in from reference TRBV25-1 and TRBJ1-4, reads EADIYQTPRYLVIGTGKKITLECSQTMGHDKMYWYQQDPGMELHLIHYSYGVNSTEKGDLSSESTVSRIRTEHFPLTLESARPSHTSQYLCASSEVRDNEKLFFGSGTQLSVL.

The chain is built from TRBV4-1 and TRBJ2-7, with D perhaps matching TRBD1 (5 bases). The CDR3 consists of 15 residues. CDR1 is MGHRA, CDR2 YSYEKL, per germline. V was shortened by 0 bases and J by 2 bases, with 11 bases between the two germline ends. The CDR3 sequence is CASSQDLYRPYEQYF. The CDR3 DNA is TGCGCCAGCAGCCAAGATCTTTACAGGCCCTACGAGCAGTACTTC.